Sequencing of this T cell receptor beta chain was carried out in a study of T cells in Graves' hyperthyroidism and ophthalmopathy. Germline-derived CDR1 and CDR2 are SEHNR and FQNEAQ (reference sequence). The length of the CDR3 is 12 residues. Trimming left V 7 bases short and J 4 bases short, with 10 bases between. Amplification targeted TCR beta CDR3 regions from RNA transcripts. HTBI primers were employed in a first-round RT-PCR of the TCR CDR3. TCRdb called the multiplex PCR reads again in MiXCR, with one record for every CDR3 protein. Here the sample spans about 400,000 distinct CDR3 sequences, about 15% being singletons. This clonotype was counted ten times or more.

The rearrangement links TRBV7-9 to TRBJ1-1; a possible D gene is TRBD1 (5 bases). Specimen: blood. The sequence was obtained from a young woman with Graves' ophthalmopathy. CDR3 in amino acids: CASKQGSTEAFF. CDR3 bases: TGTGCCAGCAAGCAGGGTAGCACTGAAGCTTTCTTT.